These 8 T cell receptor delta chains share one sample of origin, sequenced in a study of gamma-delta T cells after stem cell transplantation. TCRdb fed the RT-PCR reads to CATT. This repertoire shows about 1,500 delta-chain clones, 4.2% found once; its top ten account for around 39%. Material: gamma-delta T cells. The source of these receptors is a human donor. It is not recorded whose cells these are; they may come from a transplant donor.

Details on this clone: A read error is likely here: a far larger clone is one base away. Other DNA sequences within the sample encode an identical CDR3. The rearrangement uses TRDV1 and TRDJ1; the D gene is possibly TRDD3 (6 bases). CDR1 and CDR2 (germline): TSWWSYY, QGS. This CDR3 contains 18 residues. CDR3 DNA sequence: TGTGCTCTTGGGGAACCATGCGAATGGGGGCCCCACTCCGATAAGCTCATCTTT. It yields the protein CALGEPCEWGPHSDKLIF.

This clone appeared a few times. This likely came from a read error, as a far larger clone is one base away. CDR3 sequence: CACDKLLGVPGGLIF. As DNA, the CDR3 is TGTGCCTGTGACAAACTACTGGGGGTCCCTGGGGGACTCATCTTT. The chain couples TRDV2 to TRDJ1; 8 nucleotides match TRDD3. CDR1 is GEAIGNYY and CDR2 is EKD in the germline V gene. The ends lost 2 bases at V and 10 bases at J; junction bases unmatched: 14. CDR3 length: 15 amino acids.

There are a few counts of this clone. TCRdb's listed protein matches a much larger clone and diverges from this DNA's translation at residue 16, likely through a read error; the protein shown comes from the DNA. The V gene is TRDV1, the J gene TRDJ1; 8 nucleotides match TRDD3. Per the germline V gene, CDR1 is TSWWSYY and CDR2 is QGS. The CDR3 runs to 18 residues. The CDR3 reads CALGELEQLGVYTDKPIF. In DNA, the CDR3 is TGTGCTCTTGGGGAACTTGAGCAACTGGGGGTCTACACCGATAAACCCATCTTT.

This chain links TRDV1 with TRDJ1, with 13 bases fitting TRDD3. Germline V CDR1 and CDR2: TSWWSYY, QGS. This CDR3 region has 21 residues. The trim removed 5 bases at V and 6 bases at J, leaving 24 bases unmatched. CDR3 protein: CALGPRVLHVLGDTKNYKLIF. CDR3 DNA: TGTGCTCTTGGGCCCCGGGTCCTTCATGTACTGGGGGATACGAAAAATTATAAACTCATCTTT.

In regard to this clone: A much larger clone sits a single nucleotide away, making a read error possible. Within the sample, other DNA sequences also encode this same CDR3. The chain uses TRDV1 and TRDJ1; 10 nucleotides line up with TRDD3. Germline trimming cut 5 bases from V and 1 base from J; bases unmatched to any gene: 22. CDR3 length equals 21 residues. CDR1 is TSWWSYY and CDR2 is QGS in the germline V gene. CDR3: CALGSALLFGRTGGSTDKLIF. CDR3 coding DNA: TGTGCTCTTGGGTCCGCCCTACTCTTTGGGCGTACTGGGGGATCCACCGATAAACTCATCTTT.

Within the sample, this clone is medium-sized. The CDR3 coding sequence is TGTGCCTTCGTCGACATTCCTACTGGGACCTACAACAGGACCGATAAACTCATCTTT. Translating gives CAFVDIPTGTYNRTDKLIF. The chain links TRDV3 to TRDJ1, with D perhaps matching TRDD2 (7 bases). The CDR3 length is 19 residues. The germline V and J ends were trimmed by 3 bases and 2 bases, with 31 bases remaining between them. Germline CDR1 reads TVYSNPD; CDR2 reads GDNSRS (reference sequence).

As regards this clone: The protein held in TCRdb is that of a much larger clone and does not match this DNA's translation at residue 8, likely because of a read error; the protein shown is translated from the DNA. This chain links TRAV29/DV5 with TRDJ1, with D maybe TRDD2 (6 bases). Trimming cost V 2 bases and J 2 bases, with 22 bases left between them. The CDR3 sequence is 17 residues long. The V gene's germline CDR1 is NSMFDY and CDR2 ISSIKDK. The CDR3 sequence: CAARRPSQPLLTDKLIF. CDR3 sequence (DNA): TGTGCAGCAAGGAGGCCTTCCCAGCCTCTTTTAACCGATAAACTCATCTTT. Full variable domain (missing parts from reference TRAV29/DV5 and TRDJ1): DQQVKQNSPSLSVQEGRISILNCDYTNSMFDYFLWYKKYPAEGPTFLISISSIKDKNEDGRFTVFLNKSAKHLSLHIVPSQPGDSAVYFCAARRPSQPLLTDKLIFGKGTRVTVEP.

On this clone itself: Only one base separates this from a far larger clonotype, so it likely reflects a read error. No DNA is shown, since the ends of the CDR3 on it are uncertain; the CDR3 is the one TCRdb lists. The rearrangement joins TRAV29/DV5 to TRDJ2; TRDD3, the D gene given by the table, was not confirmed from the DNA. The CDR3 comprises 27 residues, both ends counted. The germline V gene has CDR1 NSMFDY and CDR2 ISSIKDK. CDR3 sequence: CSVLLRSKREVISYVSTRANLTAQLFF.